The T cell receptor (beta chain) described here comes from a study of identical twins. Notes on the study in general: Insertions ran lower in abundant cord blood beta clonotypes, though not in memory repertoires. Analyses of zero insertions could be partly confounded by invariant MAIT and iNKT cells.

MiXCR, run by TCRdb on the 5' RACE reads, gives a single entry per CDR3 protein. The sample holds fewer than 550,000 distinct CDR3 sequences, roughly 15% seen once. This clonotype has more than one count but fewer than ten. Its antigen is not known. The trim removed 6 bases at V and 7 bases at J, leaving 4 bases unmatched. Germline CDR1 MGHDK, CDR2 SYGVNS. This CDR3 contains 14 residues. These data also formed part of another study, on yellow fever vaccine responses in identical twins.

V usage is TRBV25-1 and J usage is TRBJ1-4; the match to TRBD1 covers 11 bases. The sequenced sample was CD4+ T cells sorted from blood. This TCR was recovered from a woman aged 18-35 years in good health. CDR3 bases: TGTGCCAGCAGGTCGGACAGGGGGCGTGAAAAACTGTTTTTT. Protein: CASRSDRGREKLFF.